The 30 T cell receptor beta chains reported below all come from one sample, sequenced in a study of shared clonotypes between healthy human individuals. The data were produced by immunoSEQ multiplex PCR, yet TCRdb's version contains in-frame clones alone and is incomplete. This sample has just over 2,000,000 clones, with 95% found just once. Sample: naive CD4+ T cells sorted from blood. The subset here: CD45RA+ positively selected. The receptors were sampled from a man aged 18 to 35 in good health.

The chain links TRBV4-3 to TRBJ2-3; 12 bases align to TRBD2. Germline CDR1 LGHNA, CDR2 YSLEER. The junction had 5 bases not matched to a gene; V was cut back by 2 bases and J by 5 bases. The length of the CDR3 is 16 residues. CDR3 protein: CASSQRLAGEGDTQYF. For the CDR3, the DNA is TGCGCCAGCAGCCAAAGACTAGCGGGAGAGGGAGATACGCAGTATTTT.

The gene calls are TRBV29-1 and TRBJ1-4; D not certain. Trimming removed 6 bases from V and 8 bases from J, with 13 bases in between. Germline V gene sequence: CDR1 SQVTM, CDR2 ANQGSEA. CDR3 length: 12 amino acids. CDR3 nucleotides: TGCAGCGTGAGAACACAAACCGAAAAACTGTTTTTT. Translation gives CSVRTQTEKLFF.

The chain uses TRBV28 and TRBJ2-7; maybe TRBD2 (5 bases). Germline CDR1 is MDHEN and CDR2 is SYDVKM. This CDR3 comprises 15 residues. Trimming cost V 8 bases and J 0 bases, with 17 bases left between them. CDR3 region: CASQNRGPSSYEQYF. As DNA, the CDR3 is TGTGCCAGCCAAAACCGAGGGCCGAGCTCCTACGAGCAGTACTTC.

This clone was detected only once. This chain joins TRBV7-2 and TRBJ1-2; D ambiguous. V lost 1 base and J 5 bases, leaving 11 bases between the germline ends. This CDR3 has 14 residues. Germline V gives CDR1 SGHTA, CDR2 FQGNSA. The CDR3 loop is CASSLDLLGYGYTF. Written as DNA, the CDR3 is TGTGCCAGCAGCTTAGACCTACTCGGGTATGGCTACACCTTC.

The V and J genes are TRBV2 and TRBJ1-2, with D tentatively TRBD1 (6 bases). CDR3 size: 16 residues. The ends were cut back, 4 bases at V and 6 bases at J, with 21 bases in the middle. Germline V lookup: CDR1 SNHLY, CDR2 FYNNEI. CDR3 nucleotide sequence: TGTGCCAGCAGTGTCCCCACTAGAGGGGGGGCGGATGGCTACACCTTC. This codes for CASSVPTRGGADGYTF.

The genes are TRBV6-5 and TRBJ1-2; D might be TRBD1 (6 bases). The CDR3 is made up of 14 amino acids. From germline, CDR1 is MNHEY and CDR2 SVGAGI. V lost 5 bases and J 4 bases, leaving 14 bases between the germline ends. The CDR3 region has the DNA TGTGCCAGCAGTATCCGGAGGGGGGTCTATGGCTACACCTTC. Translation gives CASSIRRGVYGYTF.

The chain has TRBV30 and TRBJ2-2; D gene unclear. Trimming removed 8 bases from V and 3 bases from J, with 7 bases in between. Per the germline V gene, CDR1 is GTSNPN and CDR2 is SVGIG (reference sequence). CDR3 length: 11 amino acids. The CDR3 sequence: CAGKYTGELFF. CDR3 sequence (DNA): TGTGCCGGAAAGTACACCGGGGAGCTGTTTTTT.

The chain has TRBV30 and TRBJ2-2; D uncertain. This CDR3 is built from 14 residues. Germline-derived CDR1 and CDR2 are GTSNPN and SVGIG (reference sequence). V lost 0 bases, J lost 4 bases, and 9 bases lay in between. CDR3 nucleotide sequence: TGTGCCTGGAGTGTAATCCCGGGCACCGGGGAGCTGTTTTTT. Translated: CAWSVIPGTGELFF.

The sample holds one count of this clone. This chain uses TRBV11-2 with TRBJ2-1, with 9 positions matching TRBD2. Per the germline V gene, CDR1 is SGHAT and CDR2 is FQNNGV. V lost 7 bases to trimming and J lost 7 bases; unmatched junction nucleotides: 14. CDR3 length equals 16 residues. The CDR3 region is CASTDPGRGGLNEQFF. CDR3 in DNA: TGTGCCAGCACCGACCCTGGGCGGGGGGGCCTTAATGAGCAGTTCTTC.

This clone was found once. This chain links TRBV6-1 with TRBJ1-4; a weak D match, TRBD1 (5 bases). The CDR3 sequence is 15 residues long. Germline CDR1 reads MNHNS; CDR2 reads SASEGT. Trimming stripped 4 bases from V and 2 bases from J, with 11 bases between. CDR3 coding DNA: TGTGCCAGCAGTGGTAGACAGTCTACTAATGAAAAACTGTTTTTT. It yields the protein CASSGRQSTNEKLFF.

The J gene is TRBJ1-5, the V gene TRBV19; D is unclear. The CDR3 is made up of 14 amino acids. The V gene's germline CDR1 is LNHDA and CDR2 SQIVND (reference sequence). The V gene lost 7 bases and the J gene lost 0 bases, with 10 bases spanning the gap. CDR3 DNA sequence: TGTGCCAGTACCTGGGCCTATAGCAATCAGCCCCAGCATTTT. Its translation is CASTWAYSNQPQHF.

The chain's CDR3 is CASSLVGPLGNSPLHF. The CDR3 DNA reads TGCGCCAGCAGCTTGGTAGGGCCACTGGGTAATTCACCCCTCCACTTT. The V gene is TRBV5-1, the J gene TRBJ1-6; D not certain. This CDR3 spans 16 amino acids. V was cut by 0 bases and J by 6 bases, with 13 bases left in between. Germline CDR1 and CDR2: SGHRS and YFSETQ.

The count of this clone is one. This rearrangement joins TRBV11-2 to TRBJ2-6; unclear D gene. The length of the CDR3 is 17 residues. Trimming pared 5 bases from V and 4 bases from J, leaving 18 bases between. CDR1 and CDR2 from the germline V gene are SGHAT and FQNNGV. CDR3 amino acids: CASSRTGRTFGANVLTF. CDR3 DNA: TGTGCCAGCAGCAGGACGGGTCGAACGTTCGGGGCCAACGTCCTGACTTTC. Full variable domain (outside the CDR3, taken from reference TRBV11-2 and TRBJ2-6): EAGVAQSPRYKIIEKRQSVAFWCNPISGHATLYWYQQILGQGPKLLIQFQNNGVVDDSQLPKDRFSAERLKGVDSTLKIQPAKLEDSAVYLCASSRTGRTFGANVLTFGAGSRLTVL.

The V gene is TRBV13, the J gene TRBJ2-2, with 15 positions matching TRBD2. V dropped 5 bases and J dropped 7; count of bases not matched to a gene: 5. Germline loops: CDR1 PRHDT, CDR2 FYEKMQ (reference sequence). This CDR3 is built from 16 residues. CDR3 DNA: TGTGCCAGCAGCCTGGGACTAGCGGGAGGCATCGGGGAGCTGTTTTTT. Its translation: CASSLGLAGGIGELFF.

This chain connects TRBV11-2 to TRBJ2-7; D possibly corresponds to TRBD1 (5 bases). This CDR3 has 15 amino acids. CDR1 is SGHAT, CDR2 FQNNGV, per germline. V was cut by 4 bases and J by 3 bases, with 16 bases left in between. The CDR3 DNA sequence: TGTGCCAGCAGCTCCCTGACAAAAGGGGTCTACGAGCAGTACTTC. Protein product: CASSSLTKGVYEQYF.

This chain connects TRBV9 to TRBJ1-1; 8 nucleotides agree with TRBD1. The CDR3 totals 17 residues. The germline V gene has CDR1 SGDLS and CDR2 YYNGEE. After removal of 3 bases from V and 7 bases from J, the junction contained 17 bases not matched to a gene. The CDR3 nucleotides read TGTGCCAGCAGCGGTGGGACCGGGACAGGCCTTTCCGGTGAAGCTTTCTTT. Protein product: CASSGGTGTGLSGEAFF.

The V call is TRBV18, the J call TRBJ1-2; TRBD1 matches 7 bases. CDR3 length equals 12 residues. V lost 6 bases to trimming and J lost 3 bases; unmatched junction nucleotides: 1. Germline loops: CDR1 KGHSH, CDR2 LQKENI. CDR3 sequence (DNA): TGTGCCAGCTCTGGGACAGACTATGGCTACACCTTC. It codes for CASSGTDYGYTF.

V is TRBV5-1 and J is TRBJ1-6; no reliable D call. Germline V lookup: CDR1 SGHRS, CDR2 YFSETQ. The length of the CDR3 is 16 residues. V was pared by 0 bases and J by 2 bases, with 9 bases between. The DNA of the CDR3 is TGCGCCAGCAGCTTGGCCGGGGAGACCTATAATTCACCCCTCCACTTT. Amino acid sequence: CASSLAGETYNSPLHF.

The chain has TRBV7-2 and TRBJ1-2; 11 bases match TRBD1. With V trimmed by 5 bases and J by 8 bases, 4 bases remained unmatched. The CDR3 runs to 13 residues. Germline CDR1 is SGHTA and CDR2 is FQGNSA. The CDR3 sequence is CASSRDRGDGYTF. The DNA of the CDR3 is TGTGCCAGCAGCCGGGACAGGGGGGACGGCTACACCTTC.

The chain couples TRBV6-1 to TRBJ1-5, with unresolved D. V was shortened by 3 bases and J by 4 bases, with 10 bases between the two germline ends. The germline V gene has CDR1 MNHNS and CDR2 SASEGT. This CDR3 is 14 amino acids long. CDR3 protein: CASSDTGANQPQHF. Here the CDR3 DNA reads TGTGCCAGCAGTGACACCGGAGCTAATCAGCCCCAGCATTTT.

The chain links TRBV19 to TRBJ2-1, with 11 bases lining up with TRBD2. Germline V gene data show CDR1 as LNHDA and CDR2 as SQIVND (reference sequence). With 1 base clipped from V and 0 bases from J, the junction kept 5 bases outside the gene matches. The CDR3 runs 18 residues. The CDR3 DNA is TGTGCCAGTAGTATAGGGAGCACTAGCGGGGGCTCCTACAATGAGCAGTTCTTC. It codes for CASSIGSTSGGSYNEQFF.

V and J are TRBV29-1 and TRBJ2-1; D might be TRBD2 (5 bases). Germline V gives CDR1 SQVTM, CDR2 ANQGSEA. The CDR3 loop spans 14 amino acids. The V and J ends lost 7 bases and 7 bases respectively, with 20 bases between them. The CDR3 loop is CSAAPPRGRNEQFF. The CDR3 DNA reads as TGCAGCGCTGCACCCCCCCGGGGTAGAAATGAGCAGTTCTTC.

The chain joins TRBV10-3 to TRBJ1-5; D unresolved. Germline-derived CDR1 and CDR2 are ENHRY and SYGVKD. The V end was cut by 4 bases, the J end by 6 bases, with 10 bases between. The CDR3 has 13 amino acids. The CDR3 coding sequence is TGTGCCATCAGTGTTGGAGAACGTCAGCCCCAGCATTTT. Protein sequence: CAISVGERQPQHF.

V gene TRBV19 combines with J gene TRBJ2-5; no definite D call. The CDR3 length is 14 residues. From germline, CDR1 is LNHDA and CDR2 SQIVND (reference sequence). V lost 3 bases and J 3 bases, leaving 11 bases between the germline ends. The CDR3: CASSIWADEETQYF. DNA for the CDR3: TGTGCCAGTAGTATTTGGGCCGATGAAGAGACCCAGTACTTC.

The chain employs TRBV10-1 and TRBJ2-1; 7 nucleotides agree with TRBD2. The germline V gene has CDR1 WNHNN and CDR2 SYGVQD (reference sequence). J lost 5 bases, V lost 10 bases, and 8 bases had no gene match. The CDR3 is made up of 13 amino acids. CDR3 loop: CAIAGNGHNEQFF. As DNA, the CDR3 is TGCGCCATAGCGGGCAACGGCCACAATGAGCAGTTCTTC.

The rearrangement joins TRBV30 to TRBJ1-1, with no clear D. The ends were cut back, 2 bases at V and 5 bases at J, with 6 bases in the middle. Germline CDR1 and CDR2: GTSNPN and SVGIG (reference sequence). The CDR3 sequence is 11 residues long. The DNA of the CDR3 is TGTGCCTGGAGTATAGGAACTGAAGCTTTCTTT. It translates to CAWSIGTEAFF.

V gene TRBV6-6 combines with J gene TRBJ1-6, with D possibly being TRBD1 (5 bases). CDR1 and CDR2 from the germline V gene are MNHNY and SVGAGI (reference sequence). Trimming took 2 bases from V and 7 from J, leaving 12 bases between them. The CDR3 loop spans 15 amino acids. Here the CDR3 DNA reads TGTGCCAGCAGTTACGACCGATCAGGGAATTCACCCCTCCACTTT. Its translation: CASSYDRSGNSPLHF.

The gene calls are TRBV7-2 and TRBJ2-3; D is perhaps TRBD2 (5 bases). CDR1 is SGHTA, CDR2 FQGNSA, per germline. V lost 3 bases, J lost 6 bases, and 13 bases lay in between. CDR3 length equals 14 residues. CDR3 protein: CASSFRAGVDTQYF. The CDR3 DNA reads TGTGCCAGCAGCTTTAGGGCCGGGGTGGATACGCAGTATTTT.

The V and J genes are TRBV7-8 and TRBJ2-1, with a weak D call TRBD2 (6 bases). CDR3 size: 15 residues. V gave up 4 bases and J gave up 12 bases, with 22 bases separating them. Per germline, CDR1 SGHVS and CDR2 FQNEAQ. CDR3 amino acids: CASSSPTSSKPRQFF. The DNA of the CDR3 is TGTGCCAGCAGCTCACCTACTAGCTCGAAGCCTAGGCAGTTCTTC. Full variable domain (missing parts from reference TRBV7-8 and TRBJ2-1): GAGVSQSPRYKVAKRGQDVALRCDPISGHVSLFWYQQALGQGPEFLTYFQNEAQLDKSGLPSDRFFAERPEGSVSTLKIQRTQQEDSAVYLCASSSPTSSKPRQFFGPGTRLTVL.

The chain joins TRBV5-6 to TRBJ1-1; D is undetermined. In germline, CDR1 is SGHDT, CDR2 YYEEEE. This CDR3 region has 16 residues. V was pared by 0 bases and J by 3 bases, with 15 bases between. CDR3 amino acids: CASSLGRITTDTEAFF. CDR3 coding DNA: TGTGCCAGCAGCTTGGGCCGAATTACGACGGACACTGAAGCTTTCTTT.